This record concerns one TCR beta chain sequence. Its antigen is unidentified. CD45RO-negative cells were positively selected for CCR7, leaving out terminally differentiated effector memory CD45RA+ cells. This specimen comes from a study of shared clonotypes between healthy human individuals. The wider study: The donor pool was made up of a couple of women and a few men aged 18 to 49. Whole-study results and caveats: Sample collection involved blood only; tissue repertoires are likely different. Clonotype sharing levels among donors were expected to vary with sequencing depth.

The CDR3 has 16 amino acids. V dropped 1 base and J dropped 0 bases, with 13 bases sitting between them. CDR1 and CDR2 (germline): SGHTA, FQGNSA. The data were produced by immunoSEQ multiplex PCR, yet TCRdb's version contains in-frame clones alone and is incomplete. Among around 2,000,000 clones, about 95% were seen once, and the ten largest hold more than 0.9%. The sequence came from a man aged 18 to 29 in good health. The material sequenced was naive CD8+ T cells sorted from blood. V is TRBV7-2 and J is TRBJ2-7; D is uncertain. In DNA, the CDR3 is TGTGCCAGCAGCTTAGGGCGGATTCCCAGCTCCTACGAGCAGTACTTC. Translation gives CASSLGRIPSSYEQYF.